This is a list of T cell receptor beta chains from one sample in a study of cytomegalovirus exposure and HLA in healthy donors. Sequencing used immunoSEQ multiplex PCR; TCRdb keeps in-frame clones, though not all of them. The sample contains around 130,000 clones, under 85% of which appear only once. Sample: PBMCs. These receptors were taken from a boy between 10 and 17 years old in good health and CMV-seronegative. Each CDR3 is given with its conserved first and last residue. Each record gives: J gene, D gene, V gene, clone size, CDR3 protein, CDR3 DNA. D genes are given only for firm matches. A row's size may be missing; if present it is once, few, many or a size class.

J gene: TRBJ2-3; D gene: NA; V gene: TRBV5-6; clone size: NA; CDR3 protein: CASSLFRGDTQYF; CDR3 DNA: TGTGCCAGCAGCTTGTTTAGGGGAGATACGCAGTATTTT
J gene: TRBJ2-3; D gene: TRBD1; V gene: TRBV9; clone size: NA; CDR3 protein: CASSGQQGLSTDTQYF; CDR3 DNA: TGTGCCAGCAGCGGACAACAGGGGCTTAGCACAGATACGCAGTATTTT
J gene: TRBJ2-3; D gene: TRBD1; V gene: TRBV6-5; clone size: NA; CDR3 protein: CASRTGTGLSDTQYF; CDR3 DNA: TGTGCCAGCAGAACCGGGACAGGGTTGTCAGATACGCAGTATTTT
J gene: TRBJ1-1; D gene: NA; V gene: TRBV19; clone size: NA; CDR3 protein: CASSNEANTEAFF; CDR3 DNA: TGTGCCAGTAGTAATGAGGCGAACACTGAAGCTTTCTTT
J gene: TRBJ1-1; D gene: TRBD1; V gene: TRBV27; clone size: NA; CDR3 protein: CASSPRQGMTTEAFF; CDR3 DNA: TGTGCCAGCAGTCCCAGACAGGGGATGACCACTGAAGCTTTCTTT
J gene: TRBJ1-5; D gene: TRBD1; V gene: TRBV7-6; clone size: NA; CDR3 protein: CASAPAGGGTGAGGNQPQHF; CDR3 DNA: TGTGCCAGCGCTCCAGCCGGGGGTGGGACAGGGGCCGGGGGCAATCAGCCCCAGCATTTT
J gene: TRBJ2-1; D gene: TRBD1; V gene: TRBV14; clone size: NA; CDR3 protein: CASSQRTGFHNEQFF; CDR3 DNA: TGTGCCAGCAGCCAGCGGACAGGATTTCACAATGAGCAGTTCTTC
J gene: TRBJ1-6; D gene: TRBD1; V gene: TRBV11-1; clone size: NA; CDR3 protein: CASSRTGNNSPLHF; CDR3 DNA: TGTGCCAGCAGCCGGACAGGCAATAATTCACCCCTCCACTTT
J gene: TRBJ2-7; D gene: NA; V gene: TRBV14; clone size: NA; CDR3 protein: CASSQFGAYEQYF; CDR3 DNA: TGTGCCAGCAGCCAATTCGGAGCCTACGAGCAGTACTTC
J gene: TRBJ1-2; D gene: NA; V gene: TRBV11-2; clone size: NA; CDR3 protein: CASRFSPGFIYGYTF; CDR3 DNA: TGTGCCAGCAGGTTTAGTCCAGGGTTCATCTATGGCTACACCTTC
J gene: TRBJ2-2; D gene: NA; V gene: TRBV4-2; clone size: NA; CDR3 protein: CASSQEVLSTGELFF; CDR3 DNA: TGTGCCAGCAGCCAAGAAGTTCTAAGTACCGGGGAGCTGTTTTTT
J gene: TRBJ2-3; D gene: NA; V gene: TRBV13; clone size: many; CDR3 protein: CASSFEALAITDTQYF; CDR3 DNA: TGTGCCAGCAGCTTCGAAGCGCTAGCGATCACAGATACGCAGTATTTT
J gene: TRBJ1-3; D gene: NA; V gene: TRBV7-3; clone size: NA; CDR3 protein: CASSLGSLNISGNTIYF; CDR3 DNA: TGTGCCAGCAGCTTAGGGAGCCTCAACATTTCTGGAAACACCATATATTTT
J gene: TRBJ1-5; D gene: NA; V gene: TRBV7-9; clone size: few; CDR3 protein: CASSLTGDQPQHF; CDR3 DNA: TGTGCCAGCAGCCTGACGGGGGATCAGCCCCAGCATTTT
J gene: TRBJ2-5; D gene: TRBD2; V gene: TRBV14; clone size: NA; CDR3 protein: CASSQITGTSRETQYF; CDR3 DNA: TGTGCCAGCAGCCAGATCACTGGGACTAGCAGGGAGACCCAGTACTTC
J gene: TRBJ2-1; D gene: TRBD2; V gene: TRBV29-1; clone size: NA; CDR3 protein: CSVLSGGARFQFF; CDR3 DNA: TGCAGCGTCCTTAGCGGGGGGGCTCGGTTCCAGTTCTTC
J gene: TRBJ2-7; D gene: TRBD1; V gene: TRBV27; clone size: NA; CDR3 protein: CASSSISGGKRYEQYF; CDR3 DNA: TGTGCCAGCAGTTCAATTTCAGGGGGAAAACGCTACGAGCAGTACTTC
J gene: TRBJ1-1; D gene: TRBD1; V gene: TRBV6-5; clone size: NA; CDR3 protein: CASSLTGVPEAFF; CDR3 DNA: TGTGCCAGCAGCCTAACAGGGGTTCCTGAAGCTTTCTTT
J gene: TRBJ2-7; D gene: TRBD1; V gene: TRBV4-3; clone size: NA; CDR3 protein: CASSQDWDRGQAEQYF; CDR3 DNA: TGCGCCAGCAGCCAAGATTGGGACAGGGGGCAAGCCGAGCAGTACTTC
J gene: TRBJ2-3; D gene: TRBD1; V gene: TRBV4-3; clone size: NA; CDR3 protein: CASSQDDRGRDTQYF; CDR3 DNA: TGCGCCAGCAGCCAAGATGACAGGGGGAGAGATACGCAGTATTTT
J gene: TRBJ2-6; D gene: NA; V gene: TRBV19; clone size: few; CDR3 protein: CASSQAGGAGANVLTF; CDR3 DNA: TGTGCCAGTAGTCAGGCGGGTGGCGCTGGGGCCAACGTCCTGACTTTC
J gene: TRBJ1-5; D gene: TRBD1; V gene: TRBV19; clone size: NA; CDR3 protein: CASQDRLSLQPQHF; CDR3 DNA: TGTGCCAGTCAGGACAGGCTATCTCTTCAGCCCCAGCATTTT
J gene: TRBJ1-1; D gene: NA; V gene: TRBV18; clone size: NA; CDR3 protein: CASSPSGNTEAFF; CDR3 DNA: TGTGCCAGCTCACCTTCAGGGAACACTGAAGCTTTCTTT
J gene: TRBJ2-2; D gene: NA; V gene: TRBV18; clone size: NA; CDR3 protein: CASSPVRNTGELFF; CDR3 DNA: TGTGCCAGCTCACCCGTCAGAAACACCGGGGAGCTGTTTTTT
J gene: TRBJ1-5; D gene: TRBD1; V gene: TRBV19; clone size: NA; CDR3 protein: CASTQTGGRNQPQHF; CDR3 DNA: TGTGCCAGTACCCAAACAGGGGGCAGGAATCAGCCCCAGCATTTT
J gene: TRBJ2-7; D gene: NA; V gene: TRBV7-9; clone size: NA; CDR3 protein: CASSLGVRDIVYEQYF; CDR3 DNA: TGTGCCAGCAGCCTTGGGGTGCGGGATATAGTCTACGAGCAGTACTTC
J gene: TRBJ2-5; D gene: TRBD1; V gene: TRBV6-5; clone size: NA; CDR3 protein: CASSLGTGIETQYF; CDR3 DNA: TGTGCCAGCAGCCTCGGGACAGGGATAGAGACCCAGTACTTC
J gene: TRBJ2-1; D gene: NA; V gene: TRBV6-5; clone size: NA; CDR3 protein: CASSYSASNEQFF; CDR3 DNA: TGTGCCAGCAGTTACTCAGCGAGCAATGAGCAGTTCTTC
J gene: TRBJ2-1; D gene: NA; V gene: TRBV5-1; clone size: NA; CDR3 protein: CASSLYNEQFF; CDR3 DNA: TGCGCCAGCAGCCTCTACAATGAGCAGTTCTTC
J gene: TRBJ1-2; D gene: NA; V gene: TRBV6-1; clone size: NA; CDR3 protein: CASSHEATNYGYTF; CDR3 DNA: TGTGCCAGCAGTCATGAAGCAACTAACTATGGCTACACCTTC
J gene: TRBJ1-2; D gene: NA; V gene: TRBV30; clone size: NA; CDR3 protein: CAWSRMTAHYGYTF; CDR3 DNA: TGTGCCTGGAGTCGAATGACAGCCCATTATGGCTACACCTTC
J gene: TRBJ2-5; D gene: TRBD2; V gene: TRBV5-4; clone size: NA; CDR3 protein: CASSPRIAGGGETQYF; CDR3 DNA: TGTGCCAGCAGCCCCAGAATTGCCGGGGGAGGGGAGACCCAGTACTTC
J gene: TRBJ2-5; D gene: TRBD2; V gene: TRBV6-5; clone size: NA; CDR3 protein: CASSLGTSTETQYF; CDR3 DNA: TGTGCCAGCAGTCTAGGGACTAGTACGGAGACCCAGTACTTC
J gene: TRBJ1-1; D gene: NA; V gene: TRBV5-1; clone size: NA; CDR3 protein: CASSVFQGNTEAFF; CDR3 DNA: TGCGCCAGCAGCGTCTTCCAGGGGAACACTGAAGCTTTCTTT
J gene: TRBJ1-1; D gene: NA; V gene: TRBV15; clone size: NA; CDR3 protein: CATSRDRAGNTEAFF; CDR3 DNA: TGTGCCACCAGCAGAGATCGCGCAGGGAACACTGAAGCTTTCTTT
J gene: TRBJ1-2; D gene: NA; V gene: TRBV18; clone size: NA; CDR3 protein: CASSPRGLGYGYTF; CDR3 DNA: TGTGCCAGCTCTCCTAGGGGTTTGGGCTATGGCTACACCTTC
J gene: TRBJ1-2; D gene: NA; V gene: TRBV7-2; clone size: NA; CDR3 protein: CASSLGGGNNYGYTF; CDR3 DNA: TGTGCCAGCAGCTTAGGGGGGGGGAACAACTATGGCTACACCTTC
J gene: TRBJ1-4; D gene: NA; V gene: TRBV4-3; clone size: NA; CDR3 protein: CASSQDRLRGGLPEKLFF; CDR3 DNA: TGCGCCAGCAGCCAAGACCGCCTTCGGGGTGGGCTCCCCGAGAAACTGTTTTTT
J gene: TRBJ2-7; D gene: TRBD2; V gene: TRBV5-1; clone size: NA; CDR3 protein: CASSLGTSEISYEQYF; CDR3 DNA: TGCGCCAGCAGCTTGGGGACTAGCGAGATCTCCTACGAGCAGTACTTC
J gene: TRBJ2-2; D gene: TRBD2; V gene: TRBV5-4; clone size: few; CDR3 protein: CASSLSGGANTGELFF; CDR3 DNA: TGTGCCAGCAGCCTCTCGGGGGGTGCGAACACCGGGGAGCTGTTTTTT
J gene: TRBJ2-1; D gene: NA; V gene: TRBV28; clone size: NA; CDR3 protein: CASSFVSSYNEQFF; CDR3 DNA: TGTGCCAGCAGTTTCGTCTCCTCCTACAATGAGCAGTTCTTC
J gene: TRBJ2-2; D gene: TRBD2; V gene: TRBV4-3; clone size: NA; CDR3 protein: CASSQEVPWREGTGELFF; CDR3 DNA: TGCGCCAGCAGCCAAGAAGTCCCTTGGCGGGAGGGGACCGGGGAGCTGTTTTTT
J gene: TRBJ2-7; D gene: TRBD1; V gene: TRBV13; clone size: NA; CDR3 protein: CASSLRQGAYEQYF; CDR3 DNA: TGTGCCAGCAGCTTACGACAGGGGGCCTACGAGCAGTACTTC
J gene: TRBJ2-1; D gene: TRBD2; V gene: TRBV6-1; clone size: NA; CDR3 protein: CASRGLAGHEQFF; CDR3 DNA: TGTGCCAGCAGGGGACTAGCGGGGCATGAGCAGTTCTTC
J gene: TRBJ2-7; D gene: TRBD2; V gene: TRBV7-9; clone size: NA; CDR3 protein: CASSRTSGSYEQYF; CDR3 DNA: TGTGCCAGCAGCCGGACTAGCGGGAGCTACGAGCAGTACTTC
J gene: TRBJ2-1; D gene: NA; V gene: TRBV5-1; clone size: NA; CDR3 protein: CASSFGNEQFF; CDR3 DNA: TGCGCCAGCAGCTTCGGCAATGAGCAGTTCTTC
J gene: TRBJ2-3; D gene: NA; V gene: TRBV10-3; clone size: NA; CDR3 protein: CAISPGLITDTQYF; CDR3 DNA: TGTGCCATCAGTCCCGGACTAATCACAGATACGCAGTATTTT
J gene: TRBJ1-1; D gene: NA; V gene: TRBV14; clone size: NA; CDR3 protein: CASSATRGLGTGAFF; CDR3 DNA: TGTGCCAGCAGCGCGACTCGGGGGTTGGGCACCGGAGCTTTCTTT
J gene: TRBJ1-1; D gene: NA; V gene: TRBV6-5; clone size: NA; CDR3 protein: CASSSTVANTEAFF; CDR3 DNA: TGTGCCAGCAGTTCGACAGTAGCGAACACTGAAGCTTTCTTT
J gene: TRBJ2-3; D gene: TRBD2; V gene: TRBV5-5; clone size: NA; CDR3 protein: CASSLADENTDTQYF; CDR3 DNA: TGTGCCAGCAGCCTAGCGGATGAAAACACAGATACGCAGTATTTT
J gene: TRBJ1-2; D gene: NA; V gene: TRBV5-6; clone size: NA; CDR3 protein: CASSLGEGLYGYTF; CDR3 DNA: TGTGCCAGCAGCTTAGGGGAGGGTCTATATGGCTACACCTTC
J gene: TRBJ2-4; D gene: NA; V gene: TRBV18; clone size: once; CDR3 protein: CASSPRFGTSGVGVAKNIQYF; CDR3 DNA: TGTGCCAGCTCACCCCGCTTCGGGACAAGCGGGGTGGGGGTAGCCAAAAACATTCAGTACTTC
J gene: TRBJ1-1; D gene: NA; V gene: TRBV6-5; clone size: NA; CDR3 protein: CASSVDTNTEAFF; CDR3 DNA: TGTGCCAGCAGTGTCGACACCAACACTGAAGCTTTCTTT